Sequencing of this T cell receptor (beta chain) was carried out in a study of cytomegalovirus exposure and HLA in healthy donors. CDR1 is MNHEY and CDR2 is SVGAGI in the germline V gene. The junction had 2 bases not matched to a gene; V was cut back by 6 bases and J by 7 bases. The CDR3 runs 12 residues. The PCR contained 60 Vbeta and 13 Jbeta primers. In the original processing: It was a later analysis that counted 83 million or so unique TCR beta chains, of which approximately 11 million were shared. Sequencing used immunoSEQ multiplex PCR; TCRdb keeps in-frame clones, though not all of them. The DNA was the basis for D and trimming; V, J and clone size are from that table. The table includes 100,000 to 120,000 clones, more than 60% detected once.

The sequence was collected from a male donor in good health and CMV-seronegative. Material: PBMCs. V gene TRBV6-5 combines with J gene TRBJ1-4, with 7 nucleotides matching TRBD1. The CDR3 bases are TGTGCCAGCAGGGGACAGACTGAAAAACTGTTTTTT. Residues: CASRGQTEKLFF.